These T cell receptor beta chains were read from a single sample in a study of blood T cells in healthy people across ages. TCRdb re-called the 5' RACE reads with MiXCR, one entry per CDR3 protein. The table has around 1,900,000 distinct CDR3 sequences, approximately 39% seen once; the top ten hold roughly 23%. The sequencing input was blood. The receptors come from a human donor in good health. Both conserved end residues are part of each CDR3. Each record gives: V gene, D gene, clone size, J gene, CDR3 DNA, CDR3 protein. The D gene is left open where the match is weak. Clone size is stated in some rows and not others, as once, few, many or a class when expanded.

>TRBV20-1|TRBD1|few|TRBJ2-5
TGCAGTGCTAGAGATTCAGGGGGCAGGGGAGAGACCCAGTACTTC
CSARDSGGRGETQYF
>TRBV7-9|TRBD2|NA|TRBJ2-1
TGTGCCAGCAGCTTTGGCGGGGGGGCCGCCGAGCAGTTCTTC
CASSFGGGAAEQFF
>TRBV10-3|NA|NA|TRBJ2-7
TGTGCCACCTCATTACAGGTAACCTACGAGCAGTACTTC
CATSLQVTYEQYF
>TRBV6-5|NA|few|TRBJ2-5
TGTGCCAGCAGTACACAGGGGGGGCTAGAGACCCAGTACTTC
CASSTQGGLETQYF
>TRBV20-1|NA|NA|TRBJ2-5
TGCAGTGCTGATAGGGTGGTCGGTGCTGAAGAGACCCAGTACTTC
CSADRVVGAEETQYF
>TRBV2|NA|few|TRBJ1-2
TGTGCCAGCACGAACCCGGGGAAATCTAACTATGGCTACACCTTC
CASTNPGKSNYGYTF
>TRBV30|NA|few|TRBJ1-2
TGTGCCTGGGGTCCTTTTTATGGCTACACCTTC
CAWGPFYGYTF
>TRBV7-8|TRBD1|NA|TRBJ2-3
TGTGCCAGCAGCCTAACTTTTGTGACCGACAGGGCGGGCACAGATACGCAGTATTTT
CASSLTFVTDRAGTDTQYF
>TRBV6-5|NA|NA|TRBJ2-4
TGTGCCAGCAGACAGACAGGAGAAAAAAACATTCAGTACTTC
CASRQTGEKNIQYF
>TRBV6-2/TRBV6-3|TRBD1|NA|TRBJ2-7
TGTGCCAGCAGCGGGACAGGGGGCACCCCCGTGTTGGACGAGCAGTACTTC
CASSGTGGTPVLDEQYF
>TRBV4-3|TRBD1|NA|TRBJ1-4
TGCGCCAGCAGCCAGTCGGACAGGGGTTGGGAAAAACTGTTTTTT
CASSQSDRGWEKLFF
>TRBV5-1|NA|NA|TRBJ1-1
TGCGCCAGCAGCTCGAGCTTCTCCTTTAACAGGGACACTGAAGCTTTCTTT
CASSSSFSFNRDTEAFF
>TRBV28|NA|few|TRBJ2-5
TGTGCCAGCACCTCGAGGGGTGGGAACCAAGAGACCCAGTACTTC
CASTSRGGNQETQYF
>TRBV29-1|NA|few|TRBJ1-2
TGCAGCGTTAGGGCTACCCTCTATGGCTACACCTTC
CSVRATLYGYTF
>TRBV12-3/TRBV12-4|NA|NA|TRBJ2-7
TGTGCCAGCAGTTTAGCGGAACCCGAGCAGTACTTC
CASSLAEPEQYF
>TRBV5-1|NA|NA|TRBJ2-3
TGCGCCAGCAGCAGAGGCGGGTTACCCTGGAGGGATACGCAGTATTTT
CASSRGGLPWRDTQYF
>TRBV28|NA|once|TRBJ2-1
TGTGCCAGCAAGGGGGGGGACGTCTACAATAAGCAGTTCTTC
CASKGGDVYNKQFF
>TRBV29-1|NA|many|TRBJ2-3
TGCAGCGTTGTCGGGGAGCCAGATACGCAGTATTTT
CSVVGEPDTQYF
>TRBV7-3|TRBD2|NA|TRBJ2-3
TGTGCCAGCAGCTTAAGCGGGGGTCCAGATACGCAGTATTTT
CASSLSGGPDTQYF
>TRBV20-1|TRBD1|NA|TRBJ2-7
TGCAGTGCTCTGAGGGACAGTCGCAGGCAGTACTTC
CSALRDSRRQYF
>TRBV20-1|TRBD1|NA|TRBJ2-7
TGCAGTGCTAGAGATCTTGTTGGGACAGGGTCCCACGAGCAGTACTTC
CSARDLVGTGSHEQYF
>TRBV10-3|TRBD1|NA|TRBJ2-3
TGTGCCATCAGTGGACAGGGGACAGATACGCAGTATTTT
CAISGQGTDTQYF
>TRBV28|NA|NA|TRBJ1-1
TGTGCCAGCAAAACCAGGGGAGGTAACACTGAAGCTTTCTTT
CASKTRGGNTEAFF
>TRBV11-2|NA|NA|TRBJ2-7
TGTGCCAGCAGCTTAGACAGTTACCACTACGAGCAGTACTTC
CASSLDSYHYEQYF
>TRBV29-1|NA|few|TRBJ1-1
TGCAGCGTTGTTATTCAGGGGTCGAACACTGAAGCTTTCTTT
CSVVIQGSNTEAFF
>TRBV6-5|NA|few|TRBJ1-3
TGTGCCAGCAGTCGGGGGACTTCTGGAAACACCATATATTTT
CASSRGTSGNTIYF
>TRBV29-1|NA|few|TRBJ1-1
TGCAGCGTTCTAAAGACACAAGACCCTGAAGCTTTCTTT
CSVLKTQDPEAFF
>TRBV20-1|TRBD2|NA|TRBJ2-3
TGCAGTGCTAGGATGGGACTAGCGCTTACGTTGGGCACAGATACGCAGTATTTT
CSARMGLALTLGTDTQYF
>TRBV7-3|NA|many|TRBJ2-7
TGTGCCAGCAGCTTTGCTATCTACGAGCAGTACTTC
CASSFAIYEQYF